Listed here are 25 T cell receptor beta chains from one sample, sequenced in a study of blood T cell repertoires in COVID-19. Libraries were prepared by immunoSEQ multiplex PCR; TCRdb keeps only in-frame clonotypes and omits some of them. The sample records 110,000 to 150,000 clones, around 82% being singletons. The sequencing input was PBMCs or T cells enriched from blood (not recorded which). All receptors come from a woman between 50 and 59 years old who had recovered from COVID-19.

The table lists this clone with a few counts. This chain uses TRBV10-3 with TRBJ2-2, with a weak D call TRBD1 (6 bases). The V gene's germline CDR1 is ENHRY and CDR2 SYGVKD. V was pared by 2 bases and J by 4 bases, with 14 bases between. The CDR3 contains 16 residues. The CDR3 DNA is TGTGCCATCAGTGAGGGGACATCCCGGGGCACCGGGGAGCTGTTTTTT. Amino acid sequence: CAISEGTSRGTGELFF.

This rearrangement joins TRBV12-2 to TRBJ2-2; the table gives TRBD2 as D, unverified against the DNA. TRBV12-2 is assigned pseudogene status. This CDR3 region has 16 residues. The CDR3 here is CASRFLERGPGGELFF. The CDR3 DNA sequence: TGTGCAAGTCGCTTTTTAGAGCGGGGTCCGGGAGGGGAGCTGTTTTTT.

This clone was seen just once. The chain has TRBV18 and TRBJ2-7; TRBD1 is a possible D gene (6 bases). V was clipped by 5 bases and J by 2 bases, with 10 bases between them. Germline V gene sequence: CDR1 KGHSH, CDR2 LQKENI. The CDR3 is 13 residues long. The CDR3 region has the DNA TGTGCCAGCTCAGAGGGACAAGCCTACGAGCAGTACTTC. Translated: CASSEGQAYEQYF.

V gene TRBV2 combines with J gene TRBJ2-1; TRBD1 matches 7 bases. Losses at the gene ends were 7 bases for V and 2 bases for J; bases not matched to a gene: 2. Germline CDR1 reads SNHLY; CDR2 reads FYNNEI. The CDR3 has 13 amino acids. CDR3 nucleotide sequence: TGTGCCAGCACCGGACAGGCCTACAATGAGCAGTTCTTC. Protein sequence: CASTGQAYNEQFF.

The rearrangement links TRBV30 to TRBJ1-2, with 10 bases aligning to TRBD1. V lost 8 bases to trimming and J lost 6 bases; unmatched junction nucleotides: 6. Germline V gene data show CDR1 as GTSNPN and CDR2 as SVGIG (reference sequence). CDR3 length: 12 residues. The CDR3 sequence is CALRTGGDGYTF. In DNA form, the CDR3 reads TGTGCCCTAAGGACAGGGGGAGATGGCTACACCTTC.

Ten or more counts support this clone. V is TRBV9 and J is TRBJ1-2; 7 bases agree with TRBD1. Looked up from germline, CDR1 is SGDLS and CDR2 is YYNGEE. CDR3 length: 15 residues. V was pared by 2 bases and J by 2 bases, with 6 bases of the junction left unmatched. The CDR3 loop reads CASSVHTGVNYGYTF. CDR3 DNA: TGTGCCAGCAGCGTCCACACAGGGGTCAACTATGGCTACACCTTC.

V is TRBV19 and J is TRBJ1-1; unclear D gene. The CDR3 contains 16 residues. The germline CDR1 and CDR2 sequences are LNHDA and SQIVND (reference sequence). The ends were cut back, 0 bases at V and 3 bases at J, with 14 bases in the middle. CDR3 DNA: TGTGCCAGTAGTATAGATGGACTTTTTCGGTACACTGAAGCTTTCTTT. This gives the protein CASSIDGLFRYTEAFF.

This clone has a handful of counts. The genes are TRBV19 and TRBJ1-3; TRBD1 agrees at 7 bases. V lost 10 bases and J lost 6; bases outside the gene matches: 9. The CDR3 is 13 residues long. Germline V CDR1 and CDR2: LNHDA, SQIVND (reference sequence). The CDR3 DNA follows: TGTGCCACCCAAACAGGGGAGAAAAACACCATATATTTT. This sequence encodes CATQTGEKNTIYF.

V usage is TRBV5-4 and J usage is TRBJ2-7, with TRBD1 matching 7 bases. The V gene end was trimmed by 1 base and the J gene end by 2 bases; junction bases not matched to a gene: 6. Germline CDR1 and CDR2: SGHNT and YYREEE (reference sequence). CDR3 length: 15 residues. The CDR3 loop reads CASSLSLGQTYEQYV. CDR3 bases: TGTGCCAGCAGCTTGAGTCTGGGACAGACCTACGAGCAGTACGTC.

This CDR3 is CASSLGGNYEQYF. CDR3 bases: TGTGCCAGCAGCTTAGGCGGTAACTACGAGCAGTACTTC. The chain uses TRBV7-7 and TRBJ2-7; D gene ambiguous. This CDR3 comprises 13 residues. The V gene's germline CDR1 is SSHAT and CDR2 FNYEAQ (reference sequence). V lost 1 base and J 3 bases, leaving 7 bases between the germline ends.

This clone was detected a few times. The genes are TRBV5-6 and TRBJ1-6; TRBD1 aligns across 8 bases. Germline V lookup: CDR1 SGHDT, CDR2 YYEEEE. The ends lost 2 bases at V and 6 bases at J; junction bases unmatched: 1. The CDR3 consists of 14 residues. The CDR3 DNA is TGTGCCAGCAGCTTTGACAGGGGTAATTCACCCCTCCACTTT. It translates to CASSFDRGNSPLHF.

The V gene is TRBV2, the J gene TRBJ1-6; no clear D gene. Between the trimmed V and J ends, which lost 8 bases and 5 bases, there was a span of 7 bases. Looked up from germline, CDR1 is SNHLY and CDR2 is FYNNEI. This CDR3 comprises 12 residues. CDR3 bases: TGTGCCAGCGGGCAGAATAATTCACCCCTCCACTTT. It translates to CASGQNNSPLHF.

In this sample, this clone turned up once. The chain links TRBV19 to TRBJ2-3; D possibly corresponds to TRBD2 (7 bases). The V end lost 5 bases, the J end lost 4 bases, and 16 bases lay between the germline ends. The germline V gene has CDR1 LNHDA and CDR2 SQIVND (reference sequence). The CDR3 sequence is 15 residues long. CDR3 loop: CASSDLGGRADTQYF. Written as DNA, the CDR3 is TGTGCCAGTAGTGACTTGGGGGGGCGCGCAGATACGCAGTATTTT.

The rearrangement links TRBV19 to TRBJ1-5, with 8 bases lining up with TRBD1. Trimming removed 6 bases from V and 5 bases from J; junction bases left unmatched: 9. The CDR3 runs to 15 residues. In germline, CDR1 is LNHDA, CDR2 SQIVND (reference sequence). In nucleotides, the CDR3 is TGTGCCAGTAGCCTGACGCACAGGGGGGATCAGCCCCAGCATTTT. Translated: CASSLTHRGDQPQHF.

The chain links TRBV27 to TRBJ2-1, with 9 bases fitting TRBD1. The germline V gene encodes CDR1 MNHEY and CDR2 SMNVEV (reference sequence). J gave up 3 bases and V 3 bases, and 0 bases lay outside the gene matches. The CDR3 covers 14 residues. The CDR3 is CASSLGQGYNEQFF. The CDR3 nucleotides are TGTGCCAGCAGTTTGGGACAGGGCTACAATGAGCAGTTCTTC.

This chain connects TRBV3-1 (or the pseudogene TRBV3-2) to TRBJ1-6, with TRBD1 identical over 7 bases. The CDR3 extends over 16 amino acids. Germline V lookup: CDR1 LGHDT, CDR2 YNNKEL (reference sequence). V gave up 7 bases and J gave up 1 base; unmatched junction bases: 7. CDR3 in amino acids: CASMARGRSYNSPLHF. CDR3 nucleotide sequence: TGTGCCAGCATGGCGAGGGGGCGTTCCTATAATTCACCCCTCCACTTT.

This clone was picked up one time. The rearrangement uses TRBV5-4 and TRBJ2-1; TRBD2 aligns across 11 bases. This CDR3 contains 16 residues. CDR1 and CDR2 (germline): SGHNT, YYREEE (reference sequence). Germline trimming cut 1 base from V and 2 bases from J; bases unmatched to any gene: 2. CDR3 amino acids: CASSLIAGGTYNEQFF. The CDR3 nucleotides are TGTGCCAGCAGCTTGATAGCGGGGGGGACCTACAATGAGCAGTTCTTC.

The chain carries TRBV5-1 and TRBJ2-3; 10 nucleotides align to TRBD1. Germline V gene sequence: CDR1 SGHRS, CDR2 YFSETQ. Trimming took 8 bases from V and 4 from J; bases not matched to a gene: 13. CDR3 length: 16 residues. CDR3 protein: CASRKTGGASSDTQYF. The CDR3 DNA reads as TGCGCCAGTAGAAAGACAGGGGGCGCTTCGTCAGATACGCAGTATTTT. Full variable domain (remainder filled in from reference TRBV5-1 and TRBJ2-3): KAGVTQTPRYLIKTRGQQVTLSCSPISGHRSVSWYQQTPGQGLQFLFEYFSETQRNKGNFPGRFSGRQFSNSRSEMNVSTLELGDSALYLCASRKTGGASSDTQYFGPGTRLTVL.

This clone was seen only once. The rearrangement links TRBV6-5 to TRBJ1-1; 8 bases fit TRBD1. Trimming at V came to 5 bases and at J to 0 bases, leaving 2 bases not matched to a gene. The CDR3 runs to 14 residues. Germline V gene lookup returns CDR1 MNHEY and CDR2 SVGAGI. CDR3 bases: TGTGCCAGCAGTCGGACAGGGTTGAACACTGAAGCTTTCTTT. Amino acids: CASSRTGLNTEAFF.

The chain is built from TRBV20-1 and TRBJ2-3; D unresolved. V was pared by 3 bases and J by 1 base, with 5 bases between. The CDR3 is 12 residues long. Germline V gene lookup returns CDR1 DFQATT and CDR2 SNEGSKA (reference sequence). The chain's CDR3 is CSASRGTDTQYF. The CDR3 nucleotides read TGCAGTGCTAGTCGTGGCACAGATACGCAGTATTTT.

This chain uses TRBV9 with TRBJ1-1, with TRBD1 as a possible D gene (6 bases). Deletions cut 4 bases from V and 1 base from J, with 23 bases between. This CDR3 comprises 18 residues. In germline, CDR1 is SGDLS, CDR2 YYNGEE. CDR3 bases: TGTGCCAGCAGCCTAAGGGGGGGCACGACGCTAAGGAACACTGAAGCTTTCTTT. It is translated as CASSLRGGTTLRNTEAFF. Full variable domain (missing parts from reference TRBV9 and TRBJ1-1): DSGVTQTPKHLITATGQRVTLRCSPRSGDLSVYWYQQSLDQGLQFLIQYYNGEERAKGNILERFSAQQFPDLHSELNLSSLELGDSALYFCASSLRGGTTLRNTEAFFGQGTRLTVV.

The chain carries TRBV6-5 and TRBJ1-4; 7 nucleotides line up with TRBD1. From germline, CDR1 is MNHEY and CDR2 SVGAGI. J lost 8 bases, V lost 6 bases, and 6 bases had no gene match. The CDR3 spans 13 residues. For the CDR3, the DNA is TGTGCCAGCAGCCGCGGACAGGACGAAAAACTGTTTTTT. As protein: CASSRGQDEKLFF.

This clone was seen only a few times. The chain carries TRBV7-2 and TRBJ1-2; no clear D gene. Looked up from germline, CDR1 is SGHTA and CDR2 is FQGNSA. With 1 base removed from V and 3 bases from J, the gap between germline ends came to 6 bases. The CDR3 totals 13 residues. CDR3 sequence: CASSLDRYYGYTF. CDR3 nucleotides: TGTGCCAGCAGCTTAGATCGGTACTATGGCTACACCTTC.

The chain employs TRBV4-1 and TRBJ2-7; D call uncertain. The V and J ends lost 1 base and 2 bases respectively, with 9 bases between them. CDR3 length equals 14 residues. CDR1 is MGHRA and CDR2 is YSYEKL in the germline V gene. This CDR3 is CASSQVYITYEQYF. The DNA for the CDR3 is TGCGCCAGCAGCCAAGTATACATAACCTACGAGCAGTACTTC.

The genes are TRBV7-3 and TRBJ1-1; perhaps TRBD1 as D (6 bases). The CDR3 consists of 14 residues. Germline CDR1 and CDR2: SGHTA and FQGTGA. V was pared by 3 bases and J by 1 base, with 9 bases between. The CDR3 bases are TGTGCCAGCAGCTTGGGGGCCGGGAACACTGAAGCTTTCTTT. This encodes CASSLGAGNTEAFF.